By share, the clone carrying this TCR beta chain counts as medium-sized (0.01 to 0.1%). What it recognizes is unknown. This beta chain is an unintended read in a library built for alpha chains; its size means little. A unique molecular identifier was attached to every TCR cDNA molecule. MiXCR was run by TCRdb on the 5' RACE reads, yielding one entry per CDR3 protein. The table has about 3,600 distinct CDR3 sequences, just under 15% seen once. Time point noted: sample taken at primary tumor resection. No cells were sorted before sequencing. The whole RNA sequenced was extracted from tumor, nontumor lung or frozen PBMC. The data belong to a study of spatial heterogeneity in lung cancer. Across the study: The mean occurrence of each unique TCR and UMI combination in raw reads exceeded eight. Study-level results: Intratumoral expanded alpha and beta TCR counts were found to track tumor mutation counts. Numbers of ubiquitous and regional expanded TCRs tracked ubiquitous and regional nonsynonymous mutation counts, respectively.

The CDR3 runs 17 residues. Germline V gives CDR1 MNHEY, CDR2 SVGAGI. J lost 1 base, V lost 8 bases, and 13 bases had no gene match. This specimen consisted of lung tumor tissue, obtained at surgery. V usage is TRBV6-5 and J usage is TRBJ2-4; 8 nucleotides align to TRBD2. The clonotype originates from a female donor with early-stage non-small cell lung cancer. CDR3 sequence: CASPPPGGGWAKNIQYF. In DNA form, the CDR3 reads TGTGCCAGCCCACCCCCCGGGGGGGGCTGGGCCAAAAACATTCAGTACTTC.